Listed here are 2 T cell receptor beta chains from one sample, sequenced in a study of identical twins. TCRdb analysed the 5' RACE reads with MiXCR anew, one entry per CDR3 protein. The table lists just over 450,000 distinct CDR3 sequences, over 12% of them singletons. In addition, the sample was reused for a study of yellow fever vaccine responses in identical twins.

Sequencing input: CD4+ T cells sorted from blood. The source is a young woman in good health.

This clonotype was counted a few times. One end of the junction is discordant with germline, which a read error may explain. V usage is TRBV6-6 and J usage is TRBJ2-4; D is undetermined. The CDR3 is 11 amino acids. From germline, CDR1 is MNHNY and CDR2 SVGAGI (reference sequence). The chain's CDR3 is CASSYSDLSHF. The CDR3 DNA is TGTGCCAGCAGTTACTCGGACCTCAGCCACTTC.

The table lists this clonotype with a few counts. The CDR3 protein is CASSIKGSYEQYF. The CDR3, as DNA: TGTGCCAGTAGTATAAAGGGGAGCTACGAGCAGTACTTC. The chain joins TRBV19 to TRBJ2-7; D possibly matches TRBD1 or TRBD2 (5 bases each). The CDR3 sequence is 13 residues long. Germline V gene data show CDR1 as LNHDA and CDR2 as SQIVND (reference sequence). Trimming cost V 2 bases and J 3 bases, with 8 bases left between them.